This T cell receptor (beta chain) was found in a study of OX40 agonist ivuxolimab in advanced cancers. A word on this clone: Its target is not known.

Study-wide results and limits: Not determined was the antigen specificity of the expanded peripheral T cells.

TCRdb's table, derived via immunoSEQ multiplex PCR, lists solely in-frame clones and lacks some. Of around 60,000 clones in the sample, 84% were seen once. The V gene's germline CDR1 is SGHAT and CDR2 FQNNGV. The CDR3 is made up of 13 amino acids. V gave up 5 bases and J gave up 6 bases; unmatched junction bases: 5. The sequence was collected from an adult with an advanced solid tumor such as melanoma, head and neck, liver or kidney cancer. This chain connects TRBV11-2 to TRBJ1-2; 8 bases are shared with TRBD1. The material was CD4+ or CD8+ T cells sorted from blood, obtained in a trial of the OX40 agonist ivuxolimab. The CDR3 DNA is TGTGCCAGCAGCCTCCAGGGGGCTGATGGCTACACCTTC. Translating gives CASSLQGADGYTF.